What follows describes a single T cell receptor beta chain. Its target antigen remains unknown. The record has no base qualities; no much larger clone is one base away. This sample was taken from a study of blood T cell repertoires in COVID-19 (dated by TCRdb to between 2020 and 2021). For the study in its entirety: Samples covering the acute and convalescent phases of COVID-19 were provided by collaborators in the United States, Italy and Spain. The prospective study material was composed of cDNA or gDNA derived from T cells, B-cell-depleted T cells, or PBMCs. The dataset comprised deeply sampled blood TCRbeta repertoires from subjects exposed to, actively infected with, or recovered from COVID-19. The repertoires were released in a freely available public database intended as a resource for research on the immune response to SARS-CoV-2. The samples were drawn from the first 160 participants of the ongoing ImmuneRACE study and from some 1,300 subjects provided by 6 global collaborators. A de-identified subject ID, COVID-19 status, age in years and sex were almost always included in the sample metadata. Where available, HLA class I and class II types were obtained from metadata supplied by the sample provider rather than from assay-based typing.

What the research found in general, with its limitations: The quantity of clinical and demographic metadata differed by source and by participant and was supplied without curation.

The immunoSEQ Assay, a bias-controlled multiplex PCR, was used to amplify TCRbeta CDR3 regions from genomic DNA. Per the authors' processing: The number of nucleated cells in each sample was estimated by amplification of reference gene primers within the assay. To quantify the absolute abundance of each unique TCRbeta CDR3 rearrangement, sequence reads were collapsed and filtered. Productive Simpson clonality was computed per sample as the square root of Simpson's diversity index over productive rearrangements. TCRdb obtained this table from immuneACCESS and retained in-frame rearrangements with V and J assigned. These tables miss some clones; where compared with another copy, unresolved V genes account for less than half of the shortfall, and the remainder is unexplained. V and J calls and clone size come straight from that table; D and trimming were deduced from the DNA. The sample includes 85,000 to 90,000 clones, with 87% observed a single time. The leading ten clones occupy around 1.1% of the sample.

Whole blood was collected in K2EDTA tubes by collaborating institutions according to the institutions' own protocols. For TCRbeta analysis, collaborator samples were shipped as frozen whole blood, as isolated PBMCs, or as DNA extracted from either sample type. Taken from cysteine to phenylalanine, the CDR3 has 16 residues. Only the CDR3 portion is preserved as DNA: 48 bases, with reading frame beginning at the first base. CDR1 is given as MDHEN and CDR2 as SYDVKM, both from the germline V gene. V ends up 8 bases short and J 0 bases short, with an unmatched junction base count of 11. The sequence links TRBV28 to TRBJ2-3; TRBD1 aligns with 7 central bases. Sequencing used peripheral blood. The receptor's source is a human donor in a cohort sampled during active COVID-19. The CDR3 protein: CASGKGGVRSTDTQYF. The bases are TGTGCCAGCGGAAAAGGGGGCGTTCGTAGCACAGATACGCAGTATTTT.